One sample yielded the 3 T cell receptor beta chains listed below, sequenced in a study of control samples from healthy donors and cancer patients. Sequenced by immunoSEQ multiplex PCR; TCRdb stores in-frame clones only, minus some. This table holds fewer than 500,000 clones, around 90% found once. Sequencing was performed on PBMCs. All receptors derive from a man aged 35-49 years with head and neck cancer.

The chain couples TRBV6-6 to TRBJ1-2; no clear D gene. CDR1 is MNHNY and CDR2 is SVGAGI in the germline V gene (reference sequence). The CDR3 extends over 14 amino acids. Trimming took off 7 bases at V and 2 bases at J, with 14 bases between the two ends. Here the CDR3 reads CASTGPGANYGYTF. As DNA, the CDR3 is TGTGCCAGCACCGGTCCCGGCGCGAACTATGGCTACACCTTC.

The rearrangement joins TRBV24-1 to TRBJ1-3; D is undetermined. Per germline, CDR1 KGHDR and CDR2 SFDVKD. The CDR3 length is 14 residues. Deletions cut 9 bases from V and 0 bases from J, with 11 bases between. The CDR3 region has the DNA TGTGCCACCGTAAACAAGGCCTCTGGAAACACCATATATTTT. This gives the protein CATVNKASGNTIYF.

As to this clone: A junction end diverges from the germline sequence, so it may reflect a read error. CDR3 bases: TGTGCCAGCAGGTTATTCGCGCTAGCGGGGGGTCTAAGCCTGGACAATGAGCAGTTCTTC. As protein: CASRLFALAGGLSLDNEQFF. The chain combines TRBV28 with TRBJ2-1; TRBD2 matches at 11 bases. The CDR3 runs 20 residues. Per germline, CDR1 MDHEN and CDR2 SYDVKM.